This entry lists 9 T cell receptor beta chains sequenced from one sample in a study of early stage breast cancer tumors. Profiling relied on immunoSEQ multiplex PCR, and the TCRdb table lists in-frame clones only, not all of them. The sample yields 35,000 to 45,000 clones, 74% seen once. Sample: blood. Every receptor here comes from a person between 60 and 70 years old with breast cancer.

The rearrangement uses TRBV6-6 and TRBJ1-1, with unresolved D. Germline V gene data show CDR1 as MNHNY and CDR2 as SVGAGI (reference sequence). V dropped 8 bases and J dropped 5 bases, with 24 bases sitting between them. There are 16 residues in the CDR3. CDR3: CASGTVPTVGRTEAFF. Here the CDR3 DNA reads TGTGCCAGCGGAACAGTCCCGACGGTTGGACGAACTGAAGCTTTCTTT.

The gene calls are TRBV5-4 and TRBJ2-2; D tentatively reads TRBD1 or TRBD2 (5 bases each). This CDR3 is 15 amino acids long. Trimming took off 1 base at V and 4 bases at J, with 11 bases between the two ends. Germline assignment: CDR1 SGHNT and CDR2 YYREEE (reference sequence). The CDR3: CASSLPGRGTGELFF. The CDR3 DNA is TGTGCCAGCAGCTTGCCGGGACGGGGCACCGGGGAGCTGTTTTTT.

The gene calls are TRBV5-1 and TRBJ1-2; D uncertain. In germline, CDR1 is SGHRS, CDR2 YFSETQ. Trimming stripped 2 bases from V and 1 base from J, with 6 bases between. The CDR3 is 13 amino acids. In DNA, the CDR3 is TGCGCCAGCAGCTTCAACGGTAACTATGGCTACACCTTC. Its protein product is CASSFNGNYGYTF. Drawing the rest from reference TRBV5-1 and TRBJ1-2, the complete variable domain is KAGVTQTPRYLIKTRGQQVTLSCSPISGHRSVSWYQQTPGQGLQFLFEYFSETQRNKGNFPGRFSGRQFSNSRSEMNVSTLELGDSALYLCASSFNGNYGYTFGSGTRLTVV.

The chain has TRBV18 and TRBJ2-2; the D gene is possibly TRBD2 (6 bases). Trimming stripped 7 bases from V and 4 bases from J, with 22 bases between. This CDR3 region has 17 residues. Germline loops: CDR1 KGHSH, CDR2 LQKENI. Here the CDR3 reads CASCSRLTGVSTGELFF. The DNA for the CDR3 is TGTGCCAGCTGCTCCCGGTTGACGGGAGTATCCACCGGGGAGCTGTTTTTT.

The CDR3 DNA reads as TGTGCCAGCAGTGAGCTAGACGAGCAGTACTTC. Translated: CASSELDEQYF. This sequence joins TRBV2 and TRBJ2-7; D unresolved. Trimming removed 3 bases at V and 5 bases at J, with 5 bases between. CDR1 is SNHLY, CDR2 FYNNEI, per germline. This CDR3 comprises 11 residues. The entire variable domain, with the rest obtained from reference TRBV2 and TRBJ2-7, is as follows: EPEVTQTPSHQVTQMGQEVILRCVPISNHLYFYWYRQILGQKVEFLVSFYNNEISEKSEIFDDQFSVERPDGSNFTLKIRSTKLEDSAMYFCASSELDEQYFGPGTRLTVT.

This CDR3 is CASSMTDSRQSGHGYTF. The CDR3 bases are TGTGCCAGTAGTATGACGGACAGTAGGCAGAGTGGGCATGGCTACACCTTC. This chain joins TRBV19 and TRBJ1-2; D perhaps matches TRBD1 (6 bases). CDR1 and CDR2 (germline): LNHDA, SQIVND (reference sequence). Deletions cut 3 bases from V and 6 bases from J, with 23 bases between. This CDR3 has 17 residues.

This chain uses TRBV11-2 with TRBJ2-6; D gene uncertain. The CDR3 has 13 residues. The germline V and J ends were trimmed by 6 bases and 3 bases, with 6 bases remaining between them. Germline assignment: CDR1 SGHAT and CDR2 FQNNGV. CDR3 DNA sequence: TGTGCCAGCAGTTCTTTTGGGGCCAACGTCCTGACTTTC. Its protein is CASSSFGANVLTF. Full variable domain (outside the CDR3, taken from reference TRBV11-2 and TRBJ2-6): EAGVAQSPRYKIIEKRQSVAFWCNPISGHATLYWYQQILGQGPKLLIQFQNNGVVDDSQLPKDRFSAERLKGVDSTLKIQPAKLEDSAVYLCASSSFGANVLTFGAGSRLTVL.

The genes are TRBV2 and TRBJ2-1; a possible D gene is TRBD2 (5 bases). V was clipped by 4 bases and J by 8 bases, with 12 bases between them. The CDR3 sequence is 13 residues long. Germline CDR1 and CDR2: SNHLY and FYNNEI. DNA for the CDR3: TGTGCCAGCAGTGGGCAACTAGTGGATGAGCAGTTCTTC. Encoded protein: CASSGQLVDEQFF.

This clone was recorded only once. Relative to the germline gene, one junction end is altered; a read error may explain this. V and J are TRBV11-2 and TRBJ1-3, with a tentative D call TRBD1 (5 bases). This CDR3 spans 16 amino acids. Germline-derived CDR1 and CDR2 are SGHAT and FQNNGV. In nucleotides, the CDR3 is TGTGCCAGCAACTTAGCGGGGCATATTGCTGGAAACACCATATATTTT. The encoded protein is CASNLAGHIAGNTIYF.